A selection of T cell receptor beta chains follows, all from one sample in a study of siplizumab effects on memory and regulatory T cells. Only in-frame clones appear in the TCRdb table, and some are missing; sequencing was by immunoSEQ multiplex PCR. The sample includes about 40,000 clones, roughly 90% of them seen just once. Sequencing was carried out using naive CD4+ T cells sorted from blood. The receptors shown here come from a human donor in good health. The CDR3 runs from the conserved cysteine through the conserved F or W. Fields, in order: J gene, V gene, D gene, clone size, CDR3 DNA, CDR3 protein. D genes are given only for firm matches. Clone size is given for some rows only: seen once, a few or many times, or a class if the clone is expanded.

J: TRBJ1-1; V: TRBV19; D: -; size: -; DNA: TGTGCCAGTAGTAAAGGCCGAGGGACCAACACTGAAGCTTTCTTT; CDR3: CASSKGRGTNTEAFF
J: TRBJ2-1; V: TRBV19; D: TRBD1; size: -; DNA: TGTGCCAGTAGCTCCGACAGGGGCAATGAGCAGTTCTTC; CDR3: CASSSDRGNEQFF
J: TRBJ1-1; V: TRBV11-2; D: -; size: -; DNA: TGTGCCAGCAGCCCCCCCGGGCGAGGGGGTGCTGAAGCTTTCTTT; CDR3: CASSPPGRGGAEAFF
J: TRBJ2-5; V: TRBV18; D: -; size: -; DNA: TGTGCCAGCTCACCGGGTCCACAAGAGACCCAGTACTTC; CDR3: CASSPGPQETQYF
J: TRBJ1-4; V: TRBV2; D: -; size: -; DNA: TGTGCCAGCAGTATCAGGGTTACCGCAACTAATGAAAAACTGTTTTTT; CDR3: CASSIRVTATNEKLFF
J: TRBJ2-5; V: TRBV6-1; D: -; size: -; DNA: TGTGCCAGCGGGCGCCCCTACCAAGAGACCCAGTACTTC; CDR3: CASGRPYQETQYF
J: TRBJ2-3; V: TRBV5-1; D: -; size: -; DNA: TGCGCCAGCAGCTTGGCCTATTCCCCAGCCGGTGCGCAGTATTTT; CDR3: CASSLAYSPAGAQYF
J: TRBJ2-2; V: TRBV12-5; D: -; size: -; DNA: TGTGCTAGTGGTCGACCCTCCAACACCGGGGAGCTGTTTTTT; CDR3: CASGRPSNTGELFF
J: TRBJ2-1; V: TRBV20-1; D: -; size: -; DNA: TGCAGTGCTAGAGTTGGGCTTGAGCAGTTCTTC; CDR3: CSARVGLEQFF
J: TRBJ2-1; V: TRBV4-1; D: -; size: -; DNA: TGCGCCAGCAGCCAAGGAGGCTACAATGAGCAGTTCTTC; CDR3: CASSQGGYNEQFF
J: TRBJ2-7; V: TRBV5-1; D: -; size: once; DNA: TGCGCCAGCAGCTTGGTACGAGCGGCTACCTACGAGCAGTACTTC; CDR3: CASSLVRAATYEQYF
J: TRBJ2-5; V: TRBV5-4; D: -; size: -; DNA: TGTGCCAGTTCCGAGGGTCAGACCCAGTACTTC; CDR3: CASSEGQTQYF
J: TRBJ1-6; V: TRBV2; D: -; size: -; DNA: TGTGCCAGCAGTGAATCTTCACCCCTCCACTTT; CDR3: CASSESSPLHF
J: TRBJ2-3; V: TRBV6-1; D: -; size: -; DNA: TGTGCCAGCCTACAGGATACTAGCACAGATACGCAGTATTTT; CDR3: CASLQDTSTDTQYF
J: TRBJ2-2; V: TRBV19; D: TRBD2; size: -; DNA: TGTGCCAGTAGTGTCCCGGGACTAGCGGGAACCGGGGAGCTGTTTTTT; CDR3: CASSVPGLAGTGELFF
J: TRBJ2-3; V: TRBV5-1; D: TRBD2; size: -; DNA: TGCGCCAGCAGCTTGGGATTAGCGGGAACAGATACGCAGTATTTT; CDR3: CASSLGLAGTDTQYF
J: TRBJ2-1; V: TRBV5-4; D: TRBD2; size: once; DNA: TGTGCCAGCAGCTTGGGGCTAGCGGAATACAATGAGCAGTTCTTC; CDR3: CASSLGLAEYNEQFF
J: TRBJ1-2; V: TRBV7-9; D: TRBD1; size: -; DNA: TGTGCCAGCAGCCGCGGACAGGGCGTCTATGGCTACACCTTC; CDR3: CASSRGQGVYGYTF
J: TRBJ2-1; V: TRBV2; D: TRBD1; size: -; DNA: TGTGCCAGCAGTTCACAGGGGGCGAGCTCCTACAATGAGCAGTTCTTC; CDR3: CASSSQGASSYNEQFF